A single sample gave rise to the 29 T cell receptor beta chains below, sequenced in a study of blood T cell repertoires in COVID-19. Sequencing was performed with immunoSEQ multiplex PCR; in TCRdb, only in-frame clones are kept and a portion is missing. The table records about 400,000 clones, over 85% of them present only once. The sample consisted of PBMCs or T cells enriched from blood (not recorded which). The receptors come from a woman between 25 and 40 years old who had recovered from COVID-19.

This clone has only one observation. The chain uses TRBV30 and TRBJ1-6; no clear D gene. Germline V gene data show CDR1 as GTSNPN and CDR2 as SVGIG (reference sequence). The CDR3 consists of 14 residues. The V and J ends lost 0 bases and 8 bases respectively, with 11 bases between them. The CDR3 DNA reads as TGTGCCTGGAGTGTACGGGGAGAATATTCACCCCTCCACTTT. Protein: CAWSVRGEYSPLHF. The full variable domain, rest sourced from reference TRBV30 and TRBJ1-6, is SQTIHQWPATLVQPVGSPLSLECTVEGTSNPNLYWYRQAAGRGLQLLFYSVGIGQISSEVPQNLSASRPQDRQFILSSKKLLLSDSGFYLCAWSVRGEYSPLHFGNGTRLTVT.

This clone was counted a single time. This chain connects TRBV19 to TRBJ1-2; possibly TRBD1 for D (6 bases). The germline CDR1 and CDR2 sequences are LNHDA and SQIVND (reference sequence). V dropped 3 bases and J dropped 6 bases, with 8 bases sitting between them. The length of the CDR3 is 12 residues. The CDR3 region is CASSIDRNGYTF. CDR3 nucleotide sequence: TGTGCCAGTAGTATCGACAGGAATGGCTACACCTTC.

The chain is built from TRBV5-1 and TRBJ2-7, with 9 bases matching TRBD2. CDR1 is SGHRS, CDR2 YFSETQ, per germline. CDR3 length: 14 amino acids. Trimming cost V 3 bases and J 4 bases; bases outside gene matches: 5. The CDR3, as DNA: TGCGCCAGCAGCTCTAGCGGGGAACCTTACGAGCAGTACTTC. This translates into CASSSSGEPYEQYF.

The chain joins TRBV5-1 to TRBJ2-1; TRBD1 matches at 11 bases. CDR1 SGHRS and CDR2 YFSETQ come from the germline V gene. The CDR3 has 15 amino acids. After removal of 4 bases from V and 7 bases from J, the junction contained 7 bases not matched to a gene. CDR3 coding DNA: TGCGCCAGCAGCGCCCGGGACAGGGGGTCAAATGAGCAGTTCTTC. Amino acids: CASSARDRGSNEQFF.

This chain connects TRBV27 to TRBJ1-5, with TRBD1 identical over 7 bases. The V and J ends lost 3 bases and 3 bases, in that order; junction bases with no gene match: 2. The germline V gene encodes CDR1 MNHEY and CDR2 SMNVEV (reference sequence). The CDR3 spans 14 residues. Written as DNA, the CDR3 is TGTGCCAGCAGTTTGGGGACAGACAATCAGCCCCAGCATTTT. Amino acid sequence: CASSLGTDNQPQHF.

The chain is built from TRBV2 and TRBJ1-1; D is unclear. From germline, CDR1 is SNHLY and CDR2 FYNNEI. V was clipped by 6 bases and J by 8 bases, with 10 bases between them. This CDR3 is built from 11 residues. The CDR3 loop reads CASSLSPEAFF. CDR3 sequence (DNA): TGTGCCAGCAGCTTGTCCCCCGAAGCTTTCTTT.

This chain uses TRBV19 with TRBJ2-3; 8 bases are a match to TRBD2. The CDR3 loop spans 16 amino acids. J was trimmed by 3 bases and V by 2 bases; bases with no gene match: 7. Looked up from germline, CDR1 is LNHDA and CDR2 is SQIVND (reference sequence). CDR3 sequence reads: CASSISRGGRTDTQYF. The CDR3 DNA sequence: TGTGCCAGTAGTATAAGTCGGGGGGGGAGGACAGATACGCAGTATTTT.

The chain couples TRBV3-1 (or the pseudogene TRBV3-2) to TRBJ2-2, with D maybe TRBD1 (5 bases). Germline CDR1 LGHDT, CDR2 YNNKEL (reference sequence). V was shortened by 0 bases and J by 4 bases, with 9 bases between the two germline ends. CDR3 size: 15 residues. The CDR3 nucleotides are TGTGCCAGCAGCCAAGAAGGCAGGGCCACCGGGGAGCTGTTTTTT. Encoded protein: CASSQEGRATGELFF.

The rearrangement uses TRBV4-2 and TRBJ1-2; D is possibly TRBD1 (6 bases). The germline V and J ends were trimmed by 0 bases and 6 bases, with 11 bases remaining between them. There are 14 residues in the CDR3. CDR1 LGHNA and CDR2 YNFKEQ come from the germline V gene. CDR3 sequence reads: CASSQESRGDGYTF. The CDR3 DNA is TGTGCCAGCAGCCAAGAGAGCAGGGGAGATGGCTACACCTTC.

The chain has TRBV10-3 and TRBJ2-3; D gene ambiguous. Germline lookup yields CDR1 ENHRY and CDR2 SYGVKD. This CDR3 is built from 13 residues. Trimming took 10 bases from V and 4 from J, leaving 15 bases between them. Here the CDR3 DNA reads TGTGCCACTACCTCTCCTCCCTCAGATACGCAGTATTTT. It codes for CATTSPPSDTQYF.

The CDR3 DNA reads as TGCGCCAGCAGCTTGGGAGGTATAAGGGGCTACGAGCAGTACTTC. It yields the protein CASSLGGIRGYEQYF. The chain combines TRBV5-1 with TRBJ2-7; the D gene is possibly TRBD1 (5 bases). The CDR3 is 15 amino acids. Germline lookup yields CDR1 SGHRS and CDR2 YFSETQ. Deletions cut 0 bases from V and 3 bases from J, with 13 bases between.

V and J are TRBV6-2 or TRBV6-3 and TRBJ1-5, with 9 nucleotides matching TRBD1. Germline assignment: CDR1 MNHEY and CDR2 SVGEGT. J was trimmed by 11 bases and V by 6 bases; bases with no gene match: 14. CDR3 length: 15 amino acids. CDR3 sequence: CASSRDREAVRTQHF. For the CDR3, the DNA is TGTGCCAGCAGCCGGGACAGGGAAGCGGTGAGGACCCAGCATTTT.

The rearrangement joins TRBV28 to TRBJ2-3; 10 bases map to TRBD1. In germline, CDR1 is MDHEN, CDR2 SYDVKM. Trimming removed 6 bases from V and 5 bases from J; junction bases left unmatched: 8. The CDR3 length is 15 residues. The CDR3 reads CASSPGQGVGDTQYF. The DNA of the CDR3 is TGTGCCAGCAGCCCCGGACAGGGGGTGGGAGATACGCAGTATTTT.

The chain employs TRBV5-6 and TRBJ1-1, with 11 bases lining up with TRBD1. The length of the CDR3 is 15 residues. Germline loops: CDR1 SGHDT, CDR2 YYEEEE. V shed 6 bases, J shed 1 base, and the junction held 5 bases outside the gene matches. The CDR3 sequence: CASNGQGAGNTEAFF. In nucleotides, the CDR3 is TGTGCCAGCAACGGACAGGGGGCAGGGAACACTGAAGCTTTCTTT.

This rearrangement joins TRBV9 to TRBJ2-3; D is possibly TRBD1 (5 bases). Trimming shortened V by 4 bases and J by 5 bases, and 14 bases separated the two germline ends. Germline loops: CDR1 SGDLS, CDR2 YYNGEE. CDR3 length equals 14 residues. This CDR3 is CASSSTQGGDTQYF. The CDR3 DNA follows: TGTGCCAGCAGCTCAACCCAGGGTGGAGATACGCAGTATTTT. Looking up the rest from reference TRBV9 and TRBJ2-3 gives the full variable domain: DSGVTQTPKHLITATGQRVTLRCSPRSGDLSVYWYQQSLDQGLQFLIQYYNGEERAKGNILERFSAQQFPDLHSELNLSSLELGDSALYFCASSSTQGGDTQYFGPGTRLTVL.

The chain has TRBV6-5 and TRBJ1-1, with D uncertain. V was pared by 2 bases and J by 5 bases, with 12 bases between. Germline CDR1 and CDR2: MNHEY and SVGAGI. The CDR3 totals 14 residues. For the CDR3, the DNA is TGTGCCAGCAGTTACGCGTGGGTCGGGACTGAAGCTTTCTTT. Translation: CASSYAWVGTEAFF.

The V call is TRBV2, the J call TRBJ2-3; 7 bases match TRBD1. The CDR3 runs 19 residues. The germline gives CDR1 SNHLY, CDR2 FYNNEI. Losses at the gene ends were 3 bases for V and 7 bases for J; bases not matched to a gene: 22. CDR3 sequence (DNA): TGTGCCAGCAGTGATCGAGGGACGAGGGACAGACCACAGTTGAATACGCAGTATTTT. Amino acids: CASSDRGTRDRPQLNTQYF.

CDR3 bases: TGTGCCAGCAGCGGCCGGGAGCCTAATTCACCCCTCCACTTT. It yields the protein CASSGREPNSPLHF. The chain combines TRBV7-9 with TRBJ1-6; D uncertain. Germline V gene sequence: CDR1 SEHNR, CDR2 FQNEAQ (reference sequence). CDR3 length: 14 amino acids. Between the trimmed V and J ends, which lost 5 bases and 6 bases, there was a span of 11 bases.

The chain joins TRBV7-2 to TRBJ1-5; 8 bases agree with TRBD1. With 4 bases clipped from V and 2 bases from J, the junction kept 7 bases outside the gene matches. There are 16 residues in the CDR3. Germline CDR1 and CDR2: SGHTA and FQGNSA. CDR3 nucleotides: TGTGCCAGCAGCTCCACGGACAGGGCAGGCAATCAGCCCCAGCATTTT. It yields the protein CASSSTDRAGNQPQHF.

CDR3 amino acids: CASSFWERGDNEQFF. CDR3 in DNA: TGTGCCAGCAGCTTTTGGGAGCGGGGGGACAATGAGCAGTTCTTC. The J gene is TRBJ2-1, the V gene TRBV11-2, with 9 bases lining up with TRBD2. CDR1 is SGHAT, CDR2 FQNNGV, per germline. The CDR3 is 15 residues long. V was clipped by 3 bases and J by 5 bases; unmatched bases: 5.

V gene TRBV10-3 combines with J gene TRBJ2-2; 10 bases match TRBD2. This CDR3 region has 17 residues. Germline CDR1 ENHRY, CDR2 SYGVKD. V lost 6 bases and J lost 2; bases outside the gene matches: 9. CDR3 in DNA: TGTGCCATCAGGGAGATAGCGGGAGGCTTTAACACCGGGGAGCTGTTTTTT. Amino acid sequence: CAIREIAGGFNTGELFF.

This rearrangement joins TRBV28 to TRBJ1-5; D may be TRBD1 (6 bases). This CDR3 is 14 amino acids long. V shed 5 bases and J shed 5 bases, with 13 bases lying between them. Germline lookup yields CDR1 MDHEN and CDR2 SYDVKM. CDR3 protein: CASSPETGHQPQHF. DNA for the CDR3: TGTGCCAGCAGTCCCGAGACAGGTCATCAGCCCCAGCATTTT.

The chain carries TRBV5-1 and TRBJ1-2, with no clear D. Looked up from germline, CDR1 is SGHRS and CDR2 is YFSETQ. Trimming took 0 bases from V and 0 from J, leaving 9 bases between them. The CDR3 is 15 amino acids. The CDR3 sequence: CASSLVSPANYGYTF. The CDR3 DNA reads as TGCGCCAGCAGCTTGGTTTCTCCAGCTAACTATGGCTACACCTTC.

This clone was recorded a few times. CDR3 sequence reads: CASSFEDSYEQYF. In DNA, the CDR3 is TGCGCCAGCAGCTTCGAGGACTCCTACGAGCAGTACTTC. The chain has TRBV5-1 and TRBJ2-7; D gene ambiguous. Germline CDR1 is SGHRS and CDR2 is YFSETQ. The CDR3 length is 13 residues. Trimming cost V 2 bases and J 0 bases, with 6 bases left between them.

The chain employs TRBV19 and TRBJ1-3; no clear D. Germline V lookup: CDR1 LNHDA, CDR2 SQIVND (reference sequence). Trimming cost V 4 bases and J 0 bases, with 10 bases left between them. This CDR3 region has 15 residues. The CDR3 DNA follows: TGTGCCAGTAGTACCACCGGGAGCTCTGGAAACACCATATATTTT. It encodes CASSTTGSSGNTIYF. The complete variable domain, with remaining parts taken from reference TRBV19 and TRBJ1-3, reads DGGITQSPKYLFRKEGQNVTLSCEQNLNHDAMYWYRQDPGQGLRLIYYSQIVNDFQKGDIAEGYSVSREKKESFPLTVTSAQKNPTAFYLCASSTTGSSGNTIYFGEGSWLTVV.

The V gene is TRBV28, the J gene TRBJ2-2, with TRBD1 matching 8 bases. The CDR3 contains 15 residues. V was clipped by 5 bases and J by 6 bases; unmatched bases: 8. CDR1 and CDR2 (germline): MDHEN, SYDVKM. This chain's CDR3 is CASSVRDRPPGELFF. CDR3 coding DNA: TGTGCCAGCAGTGTCCGGGACAGGCCCCCCGGGGAGCTGTTTTTT.

The V call is TRBV5-4, the J call TRBJ2-3; 13 nucleotides match TRBD2. The CDR3 contains 17 residues. CDR1 SGHNT and CDR2 YYREEE come from the germline V gene (reference sequence). With 0 bases clipped from V and 2 bases from J, the junction kept 3 bases outside the gene matches. CDR3 region: CASSLGGTSGVTDTQYF. CDR3 coding DNA: TGTGCCAGCAGCTTGGGGGGGACTAGCGGGGTCACAGATACGCAGTATTTT.

V gene TRBV3-1 (or the pseudogene TRBV3-2) combines with J gene TRBJ2-2; D might be TRBD2 (5 bases). The germline V and J ends were trimmed by 4 bases and 1 base, with 7 bases remaining between them. This CDR3 is built from 14 residues. The germline V gene encodes CDR1 LGHDT and CDR2 YNNKEL (reference sequence). CDR3 in DNA: TGTGCCAGCAGCCGAGGGCAGAACACCGGGGAGCTGTTTTTT. Translation gives CASSRGQNTGELFF.

The sample holds one count of this clone. The chain recombines TRBV29-1 with TRBJ1-3, with D unresolved. Trimming took 0 bases from V and 0 from J, leaving 3 bases between them. This CDR3 has 13 amino acids. CDR1 and CDR2 from the germline V gene are SQVTM and ANQGSEA. The CDR3 DNA reads as TGCAGCGTTGAAGAGTACTCTGGAAACACCATATATTTT. Protein product: CSVEEYSGNTIYF.